This entry concerns a single TCR beta chain. No antigen is known for it. The data were obtained in a study of OX40 agonist ivuxolimab in advanced cancers. General study points: Both CD4+ and CD8+ T cell populations in blood had undergone clonal expansion by week 6 at 0.1 to 3.0 mg/kg.

The germline gives CDR1 SGHKS, CDR2 YYEKEE (reference sequence). The CDR3 extends over 13 amino acids. Trimming shortened V by 0 bases and J by 3 bases, and 7 bases separated the two germline ends. Using immunoSEQ multiplex PCR, the repertoire was profiled, and TCRdb retains in-frame clones only, with some absent. The repertoire holds over 35,000 clones, with about 82% as singletons. The source is an adult with an advanced solid tumor such as melanoma, head and neck, liver or kidney cancer. The rearrangement joins TRBV5-5 to TRBJ2-7; D gene uncertain. The sample was CD4+ or CD8+ T cells sorted from blood, taken in a trial of the OX40 agonist ivuxolimab. The CDR3 here is CASSLEHSYEQYV. The CDR3 coding sequence is TGTGCCAGCAGCTTGGAGCACAGCTACGAGCAGTACGTC.